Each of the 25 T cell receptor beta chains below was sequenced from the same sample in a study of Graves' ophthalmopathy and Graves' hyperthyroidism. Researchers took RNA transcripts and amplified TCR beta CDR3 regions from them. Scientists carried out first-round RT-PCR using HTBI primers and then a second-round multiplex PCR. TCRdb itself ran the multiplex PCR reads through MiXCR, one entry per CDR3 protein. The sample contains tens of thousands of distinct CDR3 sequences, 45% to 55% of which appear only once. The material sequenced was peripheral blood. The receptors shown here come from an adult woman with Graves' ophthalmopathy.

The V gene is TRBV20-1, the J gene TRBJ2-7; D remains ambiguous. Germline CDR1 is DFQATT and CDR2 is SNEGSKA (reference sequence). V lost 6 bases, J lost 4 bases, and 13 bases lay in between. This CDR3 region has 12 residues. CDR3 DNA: TGCAGTGCCCCTAATGCCGGTTACGAGCAGTACTTC. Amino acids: CSAPNAGYEQYF.

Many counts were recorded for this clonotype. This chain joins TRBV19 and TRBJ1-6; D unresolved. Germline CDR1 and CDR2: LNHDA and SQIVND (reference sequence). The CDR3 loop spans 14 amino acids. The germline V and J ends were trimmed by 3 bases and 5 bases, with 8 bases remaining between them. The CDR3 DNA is TGTGCCAGTAGTATCCAGGAAAATAATTCACCCCTCCACTTT. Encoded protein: CASSIQENNSPLHF.

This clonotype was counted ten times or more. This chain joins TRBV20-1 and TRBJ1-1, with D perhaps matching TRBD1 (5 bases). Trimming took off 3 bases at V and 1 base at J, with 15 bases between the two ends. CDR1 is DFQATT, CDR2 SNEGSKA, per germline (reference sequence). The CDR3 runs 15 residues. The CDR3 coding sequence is TGCAGTGCTAGTCTCGCAGGGACTAGGAACACTGAAGCTTTCTTT. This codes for CSASLAGTRNTEAFF.

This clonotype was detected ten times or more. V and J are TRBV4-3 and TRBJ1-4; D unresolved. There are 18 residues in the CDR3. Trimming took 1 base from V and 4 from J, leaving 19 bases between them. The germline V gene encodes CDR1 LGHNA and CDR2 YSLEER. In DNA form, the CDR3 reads TGCGCCAGCAGCCAAGTTGTAGTTCGATCTGATCGTAATGAAAAACTGTTTTTT. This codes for CASSQVVVRSDRNEKLFF.

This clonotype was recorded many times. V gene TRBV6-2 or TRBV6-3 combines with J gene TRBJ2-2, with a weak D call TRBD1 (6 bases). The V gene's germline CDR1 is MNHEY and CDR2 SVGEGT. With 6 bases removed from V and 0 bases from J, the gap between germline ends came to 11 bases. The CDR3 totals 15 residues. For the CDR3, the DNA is TGTGCCAGCAGCCCGGGACATACGAACACCGGGGAGCTGTTTTTT. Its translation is CASSPGHTNTGELFF.

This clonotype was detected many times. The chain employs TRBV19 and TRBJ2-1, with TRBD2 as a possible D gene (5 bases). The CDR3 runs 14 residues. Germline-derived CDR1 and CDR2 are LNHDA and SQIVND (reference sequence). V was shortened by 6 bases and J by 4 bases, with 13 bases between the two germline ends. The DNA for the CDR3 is TGTGCCAGTAGCACCGGCGGACTTTACAATGAGCAGTTCTTC. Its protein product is CASSTGGLYNEQFF.

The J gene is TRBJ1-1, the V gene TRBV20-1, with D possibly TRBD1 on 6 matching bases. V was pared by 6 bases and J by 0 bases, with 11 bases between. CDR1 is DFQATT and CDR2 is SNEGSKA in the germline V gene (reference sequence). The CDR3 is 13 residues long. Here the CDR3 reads CSAGQIMNTEAFF. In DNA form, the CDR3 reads TGCAGTGCCGGACAGATCATGAACACTGAAGCTTTCTTT.

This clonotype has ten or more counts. The CDR3 nucleotides read TGTGCCAGCAGTTTGGGACTAGGCTACGAGCAGTACTTC. Translation: CASSLGLGYEQYF. This chain connects TRBV28 to TRBJ2-7; 8 positions agree with TRBD2. The germline V gene has CDR1 MDHEN and CDR2 SYDVKM. The CDR3 loop spans 13 amino acids. Trimming at V came to 3 bases and at J to 3 bases, leaving 1 base not matched to a gene.

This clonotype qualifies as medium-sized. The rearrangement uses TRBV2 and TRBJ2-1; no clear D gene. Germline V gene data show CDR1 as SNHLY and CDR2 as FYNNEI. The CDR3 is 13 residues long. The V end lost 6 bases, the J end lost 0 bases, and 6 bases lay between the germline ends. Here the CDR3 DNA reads TGTGCCAGCAGACTTCTCTCCTACAATGAGCAGTTCTTC. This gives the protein CASRLLSYNEQFF.

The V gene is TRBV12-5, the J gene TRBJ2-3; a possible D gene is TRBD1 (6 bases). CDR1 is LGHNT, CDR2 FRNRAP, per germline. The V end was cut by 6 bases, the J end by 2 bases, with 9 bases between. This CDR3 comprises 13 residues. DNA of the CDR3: TGTGCTAGTGGACAGGGAGTCACAGATACGCAGTATTTT. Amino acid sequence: CASGQGVTDTQYF.

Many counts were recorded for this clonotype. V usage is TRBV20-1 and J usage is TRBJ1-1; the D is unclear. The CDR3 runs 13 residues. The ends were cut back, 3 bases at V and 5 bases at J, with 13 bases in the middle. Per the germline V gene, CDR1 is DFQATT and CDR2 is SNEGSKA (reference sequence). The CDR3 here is CSASNGKFTEAFF. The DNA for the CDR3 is TGCAGTGCTAGTAATGGGAAATTTACTGAAGCTTTCTTT.

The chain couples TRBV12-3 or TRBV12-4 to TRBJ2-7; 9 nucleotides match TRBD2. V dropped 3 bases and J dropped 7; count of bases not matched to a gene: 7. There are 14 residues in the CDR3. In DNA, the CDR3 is TGTGCCAGCAGTTTGCGACTAGCGGTTCGTGAGCAGTACTTC. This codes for CASSLRLAVREQYF.

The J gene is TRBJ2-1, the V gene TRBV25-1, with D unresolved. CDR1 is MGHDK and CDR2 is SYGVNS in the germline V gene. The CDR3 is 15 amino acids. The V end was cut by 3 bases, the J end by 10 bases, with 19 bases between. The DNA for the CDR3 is TGTGCCAGCAGTGAGAGAGGTGGGCCTAGGGTCGAGCAGTTCTTC. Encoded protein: CASSERGGPRVEQFF.

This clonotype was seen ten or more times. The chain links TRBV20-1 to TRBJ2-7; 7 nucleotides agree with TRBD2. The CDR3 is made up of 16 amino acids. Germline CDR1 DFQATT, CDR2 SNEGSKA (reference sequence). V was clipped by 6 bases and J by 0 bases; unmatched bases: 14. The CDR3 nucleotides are TGCAGTGCGAGGACCTTCACTAGCGTACGCTCCTACGAGCAGTACTTC. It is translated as CSARTFTSVRSYEQYF.

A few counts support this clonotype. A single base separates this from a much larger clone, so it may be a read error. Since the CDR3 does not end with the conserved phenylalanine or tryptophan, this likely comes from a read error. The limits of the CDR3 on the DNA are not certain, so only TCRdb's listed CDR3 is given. CDR3 region: CAAGRGDI. The rearrangement uses TRBV30 and TRBJ1-1. Including both end residues, the CDR3 is 8 amino acids long. Germline assignment: CDR1 GTSNPN and CDR2 SVGIG (reference sequence).

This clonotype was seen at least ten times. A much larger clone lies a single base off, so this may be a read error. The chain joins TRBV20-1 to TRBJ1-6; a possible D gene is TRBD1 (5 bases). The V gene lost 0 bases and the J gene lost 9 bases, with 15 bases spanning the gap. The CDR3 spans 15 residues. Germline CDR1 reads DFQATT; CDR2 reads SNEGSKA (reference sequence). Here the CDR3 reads CSARDSAGRVSPLHF. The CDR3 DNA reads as TGCAGTGCTAGAGATTCGGCAGGGAGGGTTTCACCCCTCCACTTT.

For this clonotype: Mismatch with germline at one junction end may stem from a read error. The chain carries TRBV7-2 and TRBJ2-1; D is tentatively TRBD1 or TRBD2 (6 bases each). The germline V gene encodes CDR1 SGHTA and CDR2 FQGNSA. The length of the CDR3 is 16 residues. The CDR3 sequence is CASSFPEGGIYNGQFF. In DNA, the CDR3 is TGTGCCAGCAGCTTCCCGGAAGGGGGGATCTACAATGGGCAGTTCTTC.

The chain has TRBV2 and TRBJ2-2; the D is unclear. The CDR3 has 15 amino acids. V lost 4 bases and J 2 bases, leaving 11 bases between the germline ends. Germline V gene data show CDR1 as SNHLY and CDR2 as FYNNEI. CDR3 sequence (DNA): TGTGCCAGCAGTGTCTCCCTCAGTAACACCGGGGAGCTGTTTTTT. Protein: CASSVSLSNTGELFF.

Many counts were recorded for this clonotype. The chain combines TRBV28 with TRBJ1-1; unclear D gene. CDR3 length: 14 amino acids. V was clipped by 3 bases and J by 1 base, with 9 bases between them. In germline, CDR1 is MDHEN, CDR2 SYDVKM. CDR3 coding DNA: TGTGCCAGCAGTTTTTTCCCAGCGAACACTGAAGCTTTCTTT. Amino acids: CASSFFPANTEAFF.

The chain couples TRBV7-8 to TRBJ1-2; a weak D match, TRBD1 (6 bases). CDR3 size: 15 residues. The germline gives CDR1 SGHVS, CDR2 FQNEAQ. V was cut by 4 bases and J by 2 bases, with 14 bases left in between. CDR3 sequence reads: CASSSQRGQNYGYTF. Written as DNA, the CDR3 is TGTGCCAGCAGCTCACAGAGAGGACAGAACTATGGCTACACCTTC. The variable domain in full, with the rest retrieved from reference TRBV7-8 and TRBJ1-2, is GAGVSQSPRYKVAKRGQDVALRCDPISGHVSLFWYQQALGQGPEFLTYFQNEAQLDKSGLPSDRFFAERPEGSVSTLKIQRTQQEDSAVYLCASSSQRGQNYGYTFGSGTRLTVV.

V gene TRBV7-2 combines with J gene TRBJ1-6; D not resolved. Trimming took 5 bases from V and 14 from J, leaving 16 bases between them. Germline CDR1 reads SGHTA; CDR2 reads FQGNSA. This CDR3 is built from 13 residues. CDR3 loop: CASSPEVSGALHF. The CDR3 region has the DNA TGTGCCAGCAGCCCCGAGGTTTCTGGGGCCCTCCACTTT.

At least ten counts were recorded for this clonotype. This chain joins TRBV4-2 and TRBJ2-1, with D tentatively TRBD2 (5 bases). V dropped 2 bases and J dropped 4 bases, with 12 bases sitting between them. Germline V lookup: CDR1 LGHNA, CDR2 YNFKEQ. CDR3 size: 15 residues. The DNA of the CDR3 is TGTGCCAGCAGCCAATGGGAGCGGCAATACAATGAGCAGTTCTTC. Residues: CASSQWERQYNEQFF.

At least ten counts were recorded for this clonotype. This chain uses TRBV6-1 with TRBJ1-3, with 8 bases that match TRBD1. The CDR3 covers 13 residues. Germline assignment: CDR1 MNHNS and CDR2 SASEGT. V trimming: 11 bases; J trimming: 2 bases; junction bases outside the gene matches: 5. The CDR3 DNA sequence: TGTGCCGGAGAGACAGGGGCTGGAAACACCATATATTTT. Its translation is CAGETGAGNTIYF.

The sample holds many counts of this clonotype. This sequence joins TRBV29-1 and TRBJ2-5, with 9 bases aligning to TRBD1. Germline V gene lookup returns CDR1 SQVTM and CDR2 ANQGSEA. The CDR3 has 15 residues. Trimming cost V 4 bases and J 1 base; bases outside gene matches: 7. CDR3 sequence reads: CSVVPGQGSQETQYF. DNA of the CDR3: TGCAGCGTTGTTCCGGGACAGGGATCCCAAGAGACCCAGTACTTC.

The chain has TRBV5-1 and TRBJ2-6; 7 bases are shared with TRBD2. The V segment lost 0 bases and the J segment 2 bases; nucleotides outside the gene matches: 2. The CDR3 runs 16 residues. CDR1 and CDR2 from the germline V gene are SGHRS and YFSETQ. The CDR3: CASSLASGAGANVLTF. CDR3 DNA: TGCGCCAGCAGCTTGGCAAGCGGGGCTGGGGCCAACGTCCTGACTTTC.